This T cell receptor (beta chain) comes out of a study of sequential checkpoint blockade in melanoma. As for the study in general: Each arm's sequence ended with maintenance nivolumab.

TCRdb's table, derived via immunoSEQ multiplex PCR, lists solely in-frame clones and lacks some. The profile shows around 21,000 clones, 75% to 85% of them singletons. Treatment in this sample: randomized to nivolumab then ipilimumab (arm A) or the reverse (arm B). Patients had received no earlier DNA-damaging chemotherapy. Live CD3+CD8+ CD19− CD56− cells were sorted from PBMCs. In germline, CDR1 is LGHNA, CDR2 YSLEER. V shed 4 bases, J shed 5 bases, and the junction held 15 bases outside the gene matches. This CDR3 contains 18 residues. V gene TRBV4-3 combines with J gene TRBJ2-7; the match to TRBD2 covers 12 bases. This receptor was obtained from a human donor with melanoma. The sequenced sample was CD8+ T cells sorted from blood (inferred from file names), obtained from a patient given nivolumab and ipilimumab in sequence. The CDR3 protein is CASSLWASGGAEDHEQYF. For the CDR3, the DNA is TGCGCCAGCAGCCTGTGGGCTAGCGGGGGGGCCGAGGATCACGAGCAGTACTTC.